This TCR beta chain was captured by sequencing in a study of shared clonotypes between healthy human individuals. As concerns this clone: Its antigen is not known.

Overall study results and limits: Among the subsets, naive ones generally showed larger estimated richness than memory ones. The study found 4.5% to 6% of naive CD4 clonotypes shared across a few donors.

Naive CD8 cells, CD45RO-negative and positively selected for CCR7, excluded terminally differentiated effector memory CD45RA+ cells. V lost 10 bases to trimming and J lost 0 bases, with 16 bases between them. This CDR3 spans 15 amino acids. Germline CDR1 reads LNHDA; CDR2 reads SQIVND (reference sequence). TCRdb's table, derived via immunoSEQ multiplex PCR, lists solely in-frame clones and lacks some. The table records approximately 590,000 clones, less than 97% of them present only once. The TCR originated in a woman in her 30s in good health. The chain uses TRBV19 and TRBJ1-5, with no clear D. Specimen: naive CD8+ T cells sorted from blood. The DNA of the CDR3 is TGTGCCACCCTGGACCATCATCTTAGCAATCAGCCCCAGCATTTT. As protein: CATLDHHLSNQPQHF.